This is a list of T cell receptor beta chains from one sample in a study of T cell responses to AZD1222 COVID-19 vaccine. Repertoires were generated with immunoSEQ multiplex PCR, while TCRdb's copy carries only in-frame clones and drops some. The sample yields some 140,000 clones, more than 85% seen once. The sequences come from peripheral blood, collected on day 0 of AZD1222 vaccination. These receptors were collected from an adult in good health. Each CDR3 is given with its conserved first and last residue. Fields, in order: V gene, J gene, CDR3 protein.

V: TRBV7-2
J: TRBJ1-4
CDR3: CASSLARSSANEKLFF

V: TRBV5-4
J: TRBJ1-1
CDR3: CASSRQAGEGGEAFF

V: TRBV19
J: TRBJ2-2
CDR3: CASSTLAGGTGELFF

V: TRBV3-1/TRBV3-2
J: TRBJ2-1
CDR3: CASSQRGATETRNPAHNEQFF

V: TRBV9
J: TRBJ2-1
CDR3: CASSLGLAGYNEQFF

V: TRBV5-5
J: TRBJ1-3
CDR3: CASSSDIGNTIYF

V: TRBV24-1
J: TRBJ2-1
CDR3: CATSGAGGVFNEQFF

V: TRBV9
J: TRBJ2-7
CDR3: CASSVVYWGTSGRGPGCGQYF

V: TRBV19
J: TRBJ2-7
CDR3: CASSSLAEGSYEQYF

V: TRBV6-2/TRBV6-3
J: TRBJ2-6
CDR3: CASSPSFQGLRSGANVLTF

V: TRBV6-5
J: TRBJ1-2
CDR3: CASKLGGSNYGYTF

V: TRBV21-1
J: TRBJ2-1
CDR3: CASSRGTGSYNEQFF

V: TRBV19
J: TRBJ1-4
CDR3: CASSPGRAGNEKLFF

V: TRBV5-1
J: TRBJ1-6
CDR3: CASSARQGQNSPLHF

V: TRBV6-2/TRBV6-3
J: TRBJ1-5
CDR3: CASSDWVQPQHF

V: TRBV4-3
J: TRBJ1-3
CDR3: CASSQVAQLSGNTIYF

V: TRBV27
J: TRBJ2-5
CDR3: CASSLWGQETQYF

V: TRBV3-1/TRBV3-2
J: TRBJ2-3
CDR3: CASSQVAGVSDTQYF

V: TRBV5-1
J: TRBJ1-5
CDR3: CASSLETGPQHF

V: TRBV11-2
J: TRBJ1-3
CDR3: CASSLVRGAGNTIYF

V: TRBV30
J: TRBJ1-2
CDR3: CAWSRESFGLGGYTF

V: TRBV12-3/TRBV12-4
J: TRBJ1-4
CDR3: CASTAGSEKLFF

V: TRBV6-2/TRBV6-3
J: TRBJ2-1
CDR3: CASSYSRGAGSNNEQFF